Below, 2 T cell receptor beta chains from the same sample are listed, as sequenced in a study of cytomegalovirus exposure and HLA in healthy donors. The PCR made use of 60 Vbeta and 13 Jbeta primers. Generated by immunoSEQ multiplex PCR, the TCRdb table keeps only in-frame clones and is missing some. The data contain about 160,000 clones, 65% to 85% of them seen just once; the ten biggest clones take up more than 1%. Material: PBMCs. Every receptor here comes from a boy between 2 and 10 years old in good health and CMV-seronegative.

The gene calls are TRBV11-2 and TRBJ2-7, with a weak D call TRBD2 (5 bases). V gave up 0 bases and J gave up 1 base, with 7 bases separating them. The germline V gene encodes CDR1 SGHAT and CDR2 FQNNGV. The CDR3 runs 14 residues. This CDR3 reads CASSLEPGSYEQYV. The CDR3 bases are TGTGCCAGCAGCTTAGAACCGGGGTCCTACGAGCAGTACGTC.

The V gene is TRBV5-1, the J gene TRBJ2-7; 8 bases fit TRBD1. Germline V gene lookup returns CDR1 SGHRS and CDR2 YFSETQ. The CDR3 spans 13 residues. With V trimmed by 3 bases and J by 1 base, 0 bases remained unmatched. CDR3 DNA sequence: TGCGCCAGCAGCTGGGACAGGTCCTACGAGCAGTACTTC. Encoded protein: CASSWDRSYEQYF.